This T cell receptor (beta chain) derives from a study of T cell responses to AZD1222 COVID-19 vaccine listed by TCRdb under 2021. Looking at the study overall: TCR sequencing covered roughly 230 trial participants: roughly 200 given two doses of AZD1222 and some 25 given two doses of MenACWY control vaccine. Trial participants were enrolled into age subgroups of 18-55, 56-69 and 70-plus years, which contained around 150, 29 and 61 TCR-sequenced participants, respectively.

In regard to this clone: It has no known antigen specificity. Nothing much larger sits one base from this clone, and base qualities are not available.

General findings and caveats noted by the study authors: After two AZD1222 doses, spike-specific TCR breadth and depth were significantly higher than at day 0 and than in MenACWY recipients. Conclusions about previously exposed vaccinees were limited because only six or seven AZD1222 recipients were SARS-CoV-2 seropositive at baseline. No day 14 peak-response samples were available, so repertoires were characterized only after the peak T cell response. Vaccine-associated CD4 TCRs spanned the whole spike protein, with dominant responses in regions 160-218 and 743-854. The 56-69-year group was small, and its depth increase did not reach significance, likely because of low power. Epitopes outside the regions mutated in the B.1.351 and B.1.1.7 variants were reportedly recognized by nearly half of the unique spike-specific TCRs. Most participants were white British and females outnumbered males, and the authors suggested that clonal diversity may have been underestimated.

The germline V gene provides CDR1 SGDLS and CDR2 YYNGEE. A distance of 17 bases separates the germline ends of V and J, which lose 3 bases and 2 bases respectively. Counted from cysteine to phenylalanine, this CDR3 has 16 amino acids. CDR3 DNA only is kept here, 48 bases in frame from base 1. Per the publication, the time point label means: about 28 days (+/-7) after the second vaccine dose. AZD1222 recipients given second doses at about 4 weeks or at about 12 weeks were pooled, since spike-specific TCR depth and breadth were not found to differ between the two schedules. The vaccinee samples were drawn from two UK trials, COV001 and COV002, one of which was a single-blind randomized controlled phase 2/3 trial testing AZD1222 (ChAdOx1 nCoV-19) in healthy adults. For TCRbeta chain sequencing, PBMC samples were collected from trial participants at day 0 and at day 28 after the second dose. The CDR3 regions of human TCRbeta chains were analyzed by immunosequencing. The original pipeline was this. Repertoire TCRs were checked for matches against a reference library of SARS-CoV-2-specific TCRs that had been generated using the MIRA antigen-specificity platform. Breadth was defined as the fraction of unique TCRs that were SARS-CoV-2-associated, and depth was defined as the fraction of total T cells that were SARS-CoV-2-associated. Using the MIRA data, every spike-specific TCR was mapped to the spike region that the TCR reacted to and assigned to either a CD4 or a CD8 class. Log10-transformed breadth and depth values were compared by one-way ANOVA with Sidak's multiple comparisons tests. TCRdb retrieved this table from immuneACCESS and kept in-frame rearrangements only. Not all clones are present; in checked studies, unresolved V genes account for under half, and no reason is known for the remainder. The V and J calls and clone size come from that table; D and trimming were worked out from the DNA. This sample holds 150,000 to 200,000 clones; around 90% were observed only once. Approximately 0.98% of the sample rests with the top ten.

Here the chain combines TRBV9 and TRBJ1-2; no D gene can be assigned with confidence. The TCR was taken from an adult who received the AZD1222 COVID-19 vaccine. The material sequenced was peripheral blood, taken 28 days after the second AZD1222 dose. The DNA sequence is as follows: TGTGCCAGCAGCGCGTCTATGCCTCAACCAAACTATGGCTACACCTTC. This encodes CASSASMPQPNYGYTF.